Listed below are T cell receptor beta chains from one sample, sequenced in a study of CD8 T cells in Susac syndrome. MiXCR was run by TCRdb on the immunoSEQ multiplex PCR reads, yielding one entry per CDR3 protein. Among more than 65,000 distinct CDR3 sequences listed, around 95% were seen once. The sequenced material came from CD8+ T cells from PBMCs. These receptors were obtained from a human donor with multiple sclerosis. Both conserved end residues are part of each CDR3. The order of the fields is clone size, D gene, J gene, V gene, CDR3 DNA, CDR3 protein. The D gene is left open where the match is weak. Clone size is shown for a subset of rows, as once, few, many or a class of expanded clone.

NA TRBD1 TRBJ1-2 TRBV14 TGTGCCAGCAGCCAAGTGACAGGGTACTATGGCTACACCTTC CASSQVTGYYGYTF
NA NA TRBJ2-3 TRBV5-6 TGTGCCAGCAGCTTCACAGGGCTCCGCCGCACAGATACGCAGTATTTT CASSFTGLRRTDTQYF
NA NA TRBJ1-1 TRBV13 TGTGCCAGCAGCCCAAGTACTGAAGCTTTCTTT CASSPSTEAFF
NA TRBD1 TRBJ2-1 TRBV6-1 TGTGCCAGCAGTGTGGACAGGTCAGGCTACAATGAGCAGTTCTTC CASSVDRSGYNEQFF
NA NA TRBJ2-7 TRBV4-1 TGCGCCAGCAGCCAAGGTGGGATCGAGCAGTACTTC CASSQGGIEQYF
NA NA TRBJ2-2 TRBV9 TGTGCCAGCAGCCTAGTTGGGAGGGAGCTGTTTTTT CASSLVGRELFF
NA NA TRBJ2-1 TRBV6-5 TGTGCCAGCATCGCGGATGGAGCTACCAATGAGCAGTTCTTC CASIADGATNEQFF
NA TRBD2 TRBJ2-7 TRBV27 TGTGCCAGCAACAGCGGGGGGGCAAACGAGCAGTACTTC CASNSGGANEQYF
NA NA TRBJ2-7 TRBV10-3 TGTGCCATCACCGCGGACGCTACCTACGAGCAGTACTTC CAITADATYEQYF
NA NA TRBJ2-5 TRBV18 TGTGCCAGCTCACCACAAAACAGCCAAGAGACCCAGTACTTC CASSPQNSQETQYF
NA NA TRBJ1-2 TRBV2 TGTGCCAGCTCATTACAGGGAGACTATGGCTACACCTTC CASSLQGDYGYTF
NA NA TRBJ1-5 TRBV6-2/TRBV6-3 TGTGCCAGCAGTCCGCCAGGGGCTAGCAATCAGCCCCAGCATTTT CASSPPGASNQPQHF
NA TRBD2 TRBJ2-3 TRBV6-1 TGTGCCAGCACCAAACGGCTAGCGGGAGTCTCTCCCGAAGATACGCAGTATTTT CASTKRLAGVSPEDTQYF
NA TRBD2 TRBJ2-3 TRBV4-1 TGCGCCAGCAGCCAAGACTCCTCCGGGGGGGTTGAGGATACGCAGTATTTT CASSQDSSGGVEDTQYF
NA NA TRBJ1-1 TRBV27 TGTGCCAGCAGTGCGTCTGGCACGGGGACTGAAGCTTTCTTT CASSASGTGTEAFF
NA NA TRBJ2-7 TRBV28 TGTGCCAGCAGTTTAGCCGGGGCGAGGGAGCAGTACTTC CASSLAGAREQYF
NA NA TRBJ2-1 TRBV11-2 TGTGCCAGCAGCCGGATGGGGCAGGGCCATGAGCAGTTCTTC CASSRMGQGHEQFF
NA NA TRBJ1-2 TRBV29-1 TGCAGCGTTGAAGACTGGCAGGGGCTAGACTATGGCTACACCTTC CSVEDWQGLDYGYTF
NA NA TRBJ2-5 TRBV23-1 TGCGCCAGCAGTCAATCGACTTGGGCCTCCAGAGTCAAAGAGACCCAGTACTTC CASSQSTWASRVKETQYF
NA NA TRBJ2-2 TRBV6-4 TGTGCCAGCTCCCCAGTTCACGACACCGGGGAGCTGTTTTTT CASSPVHDTGELFF
NA NA TRBJ2-2 TRBV20-1 TGCAGTGCTTCCGAGTCGACAGGCACCGGGGAGCTGTTTTTT CSASESTGTGELFF
NA NA TRBJ1-2 TRBV4-3 TGCGCCAGCAGCCAAGATAAGGCAGGGGGCTACACCTTC CASSQDKAGGYTF
NA NA TRBJ2-4 TRBV1 TGCACCAGCAGCCAAGACGGGAAAGCGGGTAGGGAAAACATTCAGTACTTC CTSSQDGKAGRENIQYF
once NA TRBJ1-2 TRBV16 TGTGCCAGCAGCCAAGGTGGCTCCTATGGCTACACCTTC CASSQGGSYGYTF
NA TRBD2 TRBJ2-1 TRBV20-1 TGCAGTGCTGACTACCCGTGGCTAGCGGAATACAATGAGCAGTTCTTC CSADYPWLAEYNEQFF
once NA TRBJ2-5 TRBV21-1 TGTGCCAGCAGCAGAACCGGGACAGGGTATTGGGTCCCCCTCCAAGAGACCCAGTACTTC CASSRTGTGYWVPLQETQYF
NA NA TRBJ2-1 TRBV18 TGTGCCAGCTCACCCCCTTGGGAGCGAACACCGTACAATGAGCAGTTCTTC CASSPPWERTPYNEQFF